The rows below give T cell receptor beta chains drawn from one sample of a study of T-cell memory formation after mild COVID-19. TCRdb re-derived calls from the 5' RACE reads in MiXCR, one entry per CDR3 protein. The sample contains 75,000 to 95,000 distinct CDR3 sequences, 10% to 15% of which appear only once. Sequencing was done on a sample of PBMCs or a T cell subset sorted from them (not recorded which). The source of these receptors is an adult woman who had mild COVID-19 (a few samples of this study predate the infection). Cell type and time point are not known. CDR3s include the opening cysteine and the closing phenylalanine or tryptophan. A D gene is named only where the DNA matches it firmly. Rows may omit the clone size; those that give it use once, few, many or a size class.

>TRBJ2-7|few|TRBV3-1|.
CASSQWGLLYEQYF
TGTGCCAGCAGCCAATGGGGACTCCTATACGAGCAGTACTTC
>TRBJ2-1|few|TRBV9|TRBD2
CASSLSLSGSKNEQFF
TGTGCCAGCAGTCTTTCGCTGAGCGGGAGCAAAAATGAGCAGTTCTTC
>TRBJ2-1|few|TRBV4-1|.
CASSPTGETTGWNEQFF
TGCGCCAGCAGTCCAACCGGGGAGACTACTGGGTGGAATGAGCAGTTCTTC
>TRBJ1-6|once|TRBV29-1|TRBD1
CSVESTTGTGPYSPLHF
TGCAGCGTTGAGTCCACCACCGGGACAGGGCCGTATTCACCCCTCCACTTT
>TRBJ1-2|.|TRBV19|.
CASSRTGVYGYTF
TGTGCCAGTAGTAGGACTGGGGTTTATGGCTACACCTTC
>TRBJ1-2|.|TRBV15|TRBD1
CATKDRVDGYTF
TGTGCCACTAAGGACAGGGTTGATGGCTACACCTTC
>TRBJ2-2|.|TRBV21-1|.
CASSKALAGTGGTGELFF
TGTGCCAGCAGCAAAGCGTTGGCGGGGACAGGGGGCACCGGGGAGCTGTTTTTT
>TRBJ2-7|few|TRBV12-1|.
CASSFRYGPYEQYF
TGTGCCAGCAGCTTTAGGTACGGTCCCTACGAGCAGTACTTC
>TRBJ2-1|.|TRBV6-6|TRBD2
CASSQEAGGSFYNEQFF
TGTGCCAGCAGCCAAGAGGCGGGAGGCAGCTTCTACAATGAGCAGTTCTTC
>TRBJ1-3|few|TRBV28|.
CASSWTEDSGNTIYF
TGTGCCAGCAGTTGGACGGAAGACTCTGGAAACACCATATATTTT
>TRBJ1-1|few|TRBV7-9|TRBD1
CASSTLTGGETEAFF
TGTGCCAGCAGCACACTAACAGGGGGCGAGACTGAAGCTTTCTTT
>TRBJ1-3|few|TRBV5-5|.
CASSFGRTTGNTIYF
TGTGCCAGCAGCTTCGGGCGAACCACTGGAAACACCATATATTTT
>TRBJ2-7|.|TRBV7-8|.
CASSVDRYEQYF
TGTGCCAGCAGCGTCGACAGGTACGAGCAGTACTTC
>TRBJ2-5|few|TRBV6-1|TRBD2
CASSEGGGGRVQTQYF
TGTGCCAGCAGTGAAGGCGGGGGGGGCCGGGTCCAGACCCAGTACTTC
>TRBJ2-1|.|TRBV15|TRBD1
CATSRQDRLNEQFF
TGTGCCACCAGCAGACAGGACAGGTTGAATGAGCAGTTCTTC
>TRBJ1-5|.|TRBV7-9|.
CASTQGGFGNQPQHF
TGTGCCAGCACCCAGGGCGGGTTTGGCAATCAGCCCCAGCATTTT
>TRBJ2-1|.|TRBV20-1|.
CSAREADEQFF
TGCAGTGCTAGAGAAGCGGATGAGCAGTTCTTC
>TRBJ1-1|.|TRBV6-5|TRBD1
CASSYTGGTEAFF
TGTGCCAGCAGTTACACAGGGGGCACTGAAGCTTTCTTT
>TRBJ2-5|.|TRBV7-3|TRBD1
CASSPHPTGGRETQYF
TGTGCCAGCAGCCCCCACCCGACAGGGGGCCGAGAGACCCAGTACTTC
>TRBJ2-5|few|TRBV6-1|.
CASSEVVIQETQYF
TGTGCCAGCAGTGAAGTGGTGATCCAAGAGACCCAGTACTTC
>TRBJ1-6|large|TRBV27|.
CASSFWETLYNSPLHF
TGTGCCAGCAGTTTTTGGGAGACCTTATATAATTCACCCCTCCACTTT
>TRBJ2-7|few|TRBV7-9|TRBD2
CASGVIAGVSYEQYF
TGTGCCAGCGGAGTGATAGCGGGGGTCTCCTACGAGCAGTACTTC
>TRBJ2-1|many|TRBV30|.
CAWGWTADLFF
TGTGCCTGGGGGTGGACAGCGGACCTCTTCTTC
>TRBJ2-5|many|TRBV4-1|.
CASSRTGLEETQYF
TGCGCCAGCAGCCGGACGGGACTCGAAGAGACCCAGTACTTC
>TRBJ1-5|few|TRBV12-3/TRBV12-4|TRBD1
CASGGTGNQPQHF
TGTGCCAGCGGGGGGACAGGGAATCAGCCCCAGCATTTT
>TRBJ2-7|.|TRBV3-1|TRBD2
CASSQPGTSGNSSSYEQYF
TGTGCCAGCAGCCAACCCGGGACTAGCGGGAATTCGAGCTCCTACGAGCAGTACTTC
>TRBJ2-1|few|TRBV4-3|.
CASSQGRSGYNEQFF
TGCGCCAGCAGCCAGGGGAGATCAGGGTACAATGAGCAGTTCTTC
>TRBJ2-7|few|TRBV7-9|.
CASSPPGHNSYEQYF
TGTGCCAGCAGCCCCCCTGGGCACAACTCCTACGAGCAGTACTTC
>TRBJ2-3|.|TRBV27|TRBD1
CASSGGTGSVDTQYF
TGTGCCAGCAGTGGAGGGACAGGGAGCGTAGATACGCAGTATTTT
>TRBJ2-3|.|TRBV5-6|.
CASSLVGDTQYF
TGTGCCAGCAGCTTGGTGGGGGATACGCAGTATTTT
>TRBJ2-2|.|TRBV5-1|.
CASIAGTNTGELFF
TGCGCCAGCATCGCCGGGACGAACACCGGGGAGCTGTTTTTT
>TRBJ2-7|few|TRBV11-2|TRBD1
CASSQTGATYEQYF
TGTGCCAGCAGCCAGACAGGGGCGACCTACGAGCAGTACTTC
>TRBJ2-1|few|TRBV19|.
CASSIGGFEQFF
TGTGCCAGTAGTATAGGGGGATTTGAGCAGTTCTTC
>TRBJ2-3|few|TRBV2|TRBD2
CASTGTSGGPSTDTQYF
TGTGCCAGTACCGGGACTAGCGGGGGTCCTAGCACAGATACGCAGTATTTT
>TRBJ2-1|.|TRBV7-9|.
CASSLGRQGKYNEQFF
TGTGCCAGCAGCTTAGGTCGGCAGGGGAAGTACAATGAGCAGTTCTTC
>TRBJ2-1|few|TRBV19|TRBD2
CASSITAGGATSEQFF
TGTGCCAGTAGTATAACGGCGGGGGGCGCTACCAGCGAGCAGTTCTTC
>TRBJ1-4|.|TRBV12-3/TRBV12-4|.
CASMELRDPNEKLFF
TGTGCCAGCATGGAACTTCGGGACCCTAATGAAAAACTGTTTTTT
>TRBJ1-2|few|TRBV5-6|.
CASSPGLNYGYTF
TGTGCCAGCAGCCCGGGACTCAACTATGGCTACACCTTC
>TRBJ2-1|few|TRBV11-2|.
CASTSPRGPRLRQFF
TGTGCCAGCACCAGCCCTAGAGGTCCCCGGCTACGGCAGTTCTTC
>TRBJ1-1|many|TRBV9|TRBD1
CASSVVTGVGTEAFF
TGTGCCAGCAGCGTAGTAACAGGGGTAGGCACTGAAGCTTTCTTT
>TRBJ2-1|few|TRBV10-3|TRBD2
CAISETAGGLDDEQFF
TGTGCCATCAGTGAAACCGCCGGGGGGTTAGACGATGAGCAGTTCTTC
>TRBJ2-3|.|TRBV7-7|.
CASSKHSTDTQYF
TGTGCTAGCAGCAAACATAGCACAGATACGCAGTATTTT
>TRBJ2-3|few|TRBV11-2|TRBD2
CASSFDGWEGLPDTQYF
TGTGCCAGCAGCTTTGACGGCTGGGAGGGTCTCCCAGATACGCAGTATTTT
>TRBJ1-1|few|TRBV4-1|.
CASSQGLGVMNTEAFF
TGCGCCAGCAGCCAAGGTCTCGGGGTGATGAACACTGAAGCTTTCTTT
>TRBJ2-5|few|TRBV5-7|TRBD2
CASSPGTSGSPSDQTQYF
TGTGCCAGCAGTCCCGGGACTAGCGGGAGCCCTTCCGATCAGACCCAGTACTTC
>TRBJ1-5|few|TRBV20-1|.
CSARDQDSNQPQHF
TGCAGTGCTAGAGATCAAGACTCAAATCAGCCCCAGCATTTT
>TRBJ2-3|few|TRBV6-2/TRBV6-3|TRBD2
CASSYSPGLAGLTDTQYF
TGTGCCAGCAGTTACTCTCCGGGACTAGCGGGCCTGACAGATACGCAGTATTTT
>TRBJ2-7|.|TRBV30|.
CAWSVGLAGQDHEQYF
TGTGCCTGGAGTGTAGGGCTAGCGGGACAGGACCACGAGCAGTACTTC
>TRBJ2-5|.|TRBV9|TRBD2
CASSYGTSGVQETQYF
TGTGCCAGCAGCTATGGGACTAGCGGGGTCCAAGAGACCCAGTACTTC
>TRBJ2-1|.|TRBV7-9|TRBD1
CASSLVGGRNEQFF
TGTGCCAGCAGCTTAGTAGGGGGCCGGAATGAGCAGTTCTTC
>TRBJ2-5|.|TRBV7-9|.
CASSLVVRYQETQYF
TGTGCCAGCAGCTTAGTCGTACGGTACCAAGAGACCCAGTACTTC
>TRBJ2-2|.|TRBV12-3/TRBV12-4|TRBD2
CASTWGLRGDTGELFF
TGTGCCAGCACCTGGGGACTGCGGGGGGACACCGGGGAGCTGTTTTTT